What follows are 7 T cell receptor beta chains derived from one specimen sequenced in a study of breast tumors, draining lymph nodes, adjacent tissues. TCRdb re-called the multiplex PCR reads through MiXCR, storing one row per CDR3 protein. The sample includes about 89,000 distinct CDR3 sequences, approximately 31% seen only once; the top ten take roughly 8.1%. The lymph nodes were axillary draining lymph nodes from breast cancer patients. Source material: axillary lymph node tissue. All receptors derive from a female donor with breast cancer. Some clones in this sample may be carry-over from other donors' samples.

This clonotype showed up many times. V is TRBV20-1 and J is TRBJ2-1; 7 positions agree with TRBD1. Germline CDR1 DFQATT, CDR2 SNEGSKA (reference sequence). The CDR3 contains 14 residues. Losses at the gene ends were 2 bases for V and 6 bases for J; bases not matched to a gene: 7. The CDR3 region has the DNA TGCAGTGCTAGAAAACAGGGGAGCCTCAATGAGCAGTTCTTC. Amino acids: CSARKQGSLNEQFF.

This clonotype was found many times. The chain joins TRBV5-8 to TRBJ2-5, with 7 bases matching TRBD2. The V and J ends lost 5 bases and 3 bases, in that order; junction bases with no gene match: 4. The CDR3 consists of 13 residues. The germline CDR1 and CDR2 sequences are SGHTS and YDEGEE. CDR3 amino acids: CASRPTSKETQYF. In DNA form, the CDR3 reads TGTGCCAGCAGGCCGACTAGCAAAGAGACCCAGTACTTC.

This clonotype has ten or more counts. The rearrangement joins TRBV29-1 to TRBJ2-2, with D uncertain. The CDR3 is made up of 14 amino acids. V was trimmed by 7 bases and J by 4 bases, leaving 16 bases between them. Germline CDR1 is SQVTM and CDR2 is ANQGSEA. This chain's CDR3 is CSASWASGTGELFF. The CDR3 DNA follows: TGCAGCGCCTCGTGGGCGTCGGGCACCGGGGAGCTGTTTTTT.

Regarding this clonotype: A much bigger clone sits one base away, suggesting this may be a read error. CDR3 in DNA: TGCAGTGCTATGGGCCCTTTGGACACTGAAGCTTTCTTT. It encodes CSAMGPLDTEAFF. The V and J genes are TRBV20-1 and TRBJ1-1; D is unclear. This CDR3 is built from 13 residues. Germline CDR1 is DFQATT and CDR2 is SNEGSKA (reference sequence). Trimming removed 4 bases at V and 3 bases at J, with 12 bases between.

This clonotype was recorded many times. The V call is TRBV11-2, the J call TRBJ2-7; D tentatively reads TRBD1 or TRBD2 (5 bases each). CDR3 length equals 15 residues. Germline V gene data show CDR1 as SGHAT and CDR2 as FQNNGV. Trimming took 3 bases from V and 0 from J, leaving 12 bases between them. The CDR3 DNA reads TGTGCCAGCAGCTTTTCGGGACGTAGCTCCTACGAGCAGTACTTC. The encoded protein is CASSFSGRSSYEQYF.

Ten or more counts support this clonotype. The V call is TRBV28, the J call TRBJ1-2; TRBD1 aligns across 7 bases. The CDR3 contains 15 residues. The germline V gene has CDR1 MDHEN and CDR2 SYDVKM. V was clipped by 1 base and J by 7 bases; unmatched bases: 9. CDR3 in amino acids: CASSLSYRWTGGYTF. The DNA for the CDR3 is TGTGCCAGCAGTTTATCCTACCGGTGGACAGGTGGCTACACCTTC.

This clonotype was seen at least ten times. A much larger clone is a single base away; this may be a read error. The chain carries TRBV20-1 and TRBJ2-7; 8 bases agree with TRBD2. The V gene's germline CDR1 is DFQATT and CDR2 SNEGSKA (reference sequence). The CDR3 consists of 16 residues. Trimming at V came to 6 bases and at J to 4 bases, leaving 17 bases not matched to a gene. CDR3: CSANLAGSAAIYEQYF. As DNA, the CDR3 is TGCAGTGCAAATCTAGCGGGCTCCGCCGCTATTTACGAGCAGTACTTC.